Shown below are 13 T cell receptor beta chains from a single sample sequenced in a study of shared clonotypes between healthy human individuals. Sequencing was performed with immunoSEQ multiplex PCR; in TCRdb, only in-frame clones are kept and a portion is missing. Among under 2,500,000 clones listed, approximately 96% were seen once. The sequenced material came from naive CD4+ T cells sorted from blood. Stated subset: CD45RA+ positively selected. These receptors were taken from a man aged 18 to 29 in good health.

The chain combines TRBV18 with TRBJ1-3, with D perhaps matching TRBD1 (6 bases). The length of the CDR3 is 16 residues. CDR1 is KGHSH, CDR2 LQKENI, per germline. Trimming took 3 bases from V and 0 from J, leaving 12 bases between them. CDR3 sequence reads: CASSPLTGFSGNTIYF. The CDR3 coding sequence is TGTGCCAGCTCACCGTTAACAGGGTTCTCTGGAAACACCATATATTTT.

The chain uses TRBV29-1 and TRBJ1-1; TRBD1 is a possible D gene (5 bases). Germline V gene data show CDR1 as SQVTM and CDR2 as ANQGSEA. Trimming removed 4 bases at V and 1 base at J, with 10 bases between. This CDR3 region has 13 residues. The CDR3 DNA reads as TGCAGCGTTGGACAGCGGAAGAACACTGAAGCTTTCTTT. Translating it yields CSVGQRKNTEAFF.

As to this clone: Other DNA sequences of this sample code for an identical CDR3. The chain has TRBV20-1 and TRBJ2-3; the D is unclear. There are 10 residues in the CDR3. Germline-derived CDR1 and CDR2 are DFQATT and SNEGSKA (reference sequence). Trimming shortened V by 3 bases and J by 5 bases, and 3 bases separated the two germline ends. DNA of the CDR3: TGCAGTGCTAGCTTAGATACGCAGTATTTT. It yields the protein CSASLDTQYF.

The chain has TRBV6-6 and TRBJ2-2; perhaps TRBD1 as D (7 bases). Germline V CDR1 and CDR2: MNHNY, SVGAGI (reference sequence). V lost 6 bases and J 6 bases, leaving 17 bases between the germline ends. This CDR3 has 15 amino acids. The CDR3 coding sequence is TGTGCCAGCAGGCCCCCAGGGGGGCACGCCGGGGAGCTGTTTTTT. It encodes CASRPPGGHAGELFF.

V usage is TRBV9 and J usage is TRBJ1-1; TRBD1 might be the D (6 bases). The CDR3 is 15 amino acids. The germline V gene encodes CDR1 SGDLS and CDR2 YYNGEE. Trimming removed 0 bases at V and 5 bases at J, with 14 bases between. CDR3 sequence (DNA): TGTGCCAGCAGCGTAGAGGGGGGCCGAGGAACTGAAGCTTTCTTT. Translation: CASSVEGGRGTEAFF.

The chain has TRBV7-2 and TRBJ1-3; TRBD1 aligns across 7 bases. CDR3 length: 16 amino acids. CDR1 and CDR2 from the germline V gene are SGHTA and FQGNSA. The J segment lost 9 bases and the V segment lost 0 bases, leaving 11 bases of the junction unmatched. CDR3 in DNA: TGTGCCAGCAGCTTAGCGACAGGGCAGGGGAGGGGCACCATATATTTT. It is translated as CASSLATGQGRGTIYF.

This rearrangement joins TRBV19 to TRBJ1-5; tentative D call: TRBD1 (6 bases). V lost 5 bases and J lost 7, with 15 bases in between. The CDR3 is 14 amino acids. Germline lookup yields CDR1 LNHDA and CDR2 SQIVND (reference sequence). In DNA, the CDR3 is TGTGCCAGTAGTCAGGGAGGGGGTGTACAGCCCCAGCATTTT. This gives the protein CASSQGGGVQPQHF. The entire variable domain, with the rest obtained from reference TRBV19 and TRBJ1-5, is as follows: DGGITQSPKYLFRKEGQNVTLSCEQNLNHDAMYWYRQDPGQGLRLIYYSQIVNDFQKGDIAEGYSVSREKKESFPLTVTSAQKNPTAFYLCASSQGGGVQPQHFGDGTRLSIL.

This rearrangement joins TRBV2 to TRBJ2-1, with D perhaps matching TRBD2 (5 bases). The CDR3 has 13 residues. The V gene lost 10 bases and the J gene lost 3 bases, with 13 bases spanning the gap. CDR1 is SNHLY and CDR2 is FYNNEI in the germline V gene. The CDR3 region is CATEERIYNEQFF. CDR3 in DNA: TGTGCCACGGAGGAGAGGATCTACAATGAGCAGTTCTTC.

V is TRBV4-1 and J is TRBJ2-6, with D unresolved. CDR3 length: 16 amino acids. Germline CDR1 is MGHRA and CDR2 is YSYEKL. V was shortened by 3 bases and J by 2 bases, with 11 bases between the two germline ends. CDR3 nucleotide sequence: TGCGCCAGCAGCCAGGAAGGACGAACTGGGGCCAACGTCCTGACTTTC. Protein product: CASSQEGRTGANVLTF.

The V call is TRBV6-1, the J call TRBJ1-2; D call uncertain. V was trimmed by 1 base and J by 8 bases, leaving 2 bases between them. The CDR3 runs 10 residues. The germline V gene encodes CDR1 MNHNS and CDR2 SASEGT. The CDR3 here is CASSEEGYTF. The CDR3, as DNA: TGTGCCAGCAGTGAAGAAGGCTACACCTTC.

The V call is TRBV6-5, the J call TRBJ2-7, with unresolved D. V was trimmed by 2 bases and J by 5 bases, leaving 13 bases between them. The germline CDR1 and CDR2 sequences are MNHEY and SVGAGI. The CDR3 length is 14 residues. In DNA form, the CDR3 reads TGTGCCAGCAGTTACCGTACCTCCGGCCACGAGCAGTACTTC. It encodes CASSYRTSGHEQYF.

Notes on this clone: The identical CDR3 is also encoded by other nucleotide sequences in the sample. The rearrangement uses TRBV27 and TRBJ1-5, with 7 bases that match TRBD1. The V gene end was trimmed by 5 bases and the J gene end by 4 bases; junction bases not matched to a gene: 2. Germline V gene data show CDR1 as MNHEY and CDR2 as SMNVEV (reference sequence). This CDR3 comprises 13 residues. The CDR3: CASSRQGNQPQHF. CDR3 DNA sequence: TGTGCCAGCAGTAGACAGGGTAATCAGCCCCAGCATTTT.

V gene TRBV7-8 combines with J gene TRBJ2-7; no clear D. Trimming cost V 5 bases and J 3 bases, with 8 bases left between them. The CDR3 sequence is 12 residues long. Germline values: CDR1 SGHVS, CDR2 FQNEAQ. This chain's CDR3 is CASSQSHYEQYF. CDR3 nucleotides: TGTGCCAGCAGCCAAAGCCACTACGAGCAGTACTTC. Full variable domain (remainder filled in from reference TRBV7-8 and TRBJ2-7): GAGVSQSPRYKVAKRGQDVALRCDPISGHVSLFWYQQALGQGPEFLTYFQNEAQLDKSGLPSDRFFAERPEGSVSTLKIQRTQQEDSAVYLCASSQSHYEQYFGPGTRLTVT.